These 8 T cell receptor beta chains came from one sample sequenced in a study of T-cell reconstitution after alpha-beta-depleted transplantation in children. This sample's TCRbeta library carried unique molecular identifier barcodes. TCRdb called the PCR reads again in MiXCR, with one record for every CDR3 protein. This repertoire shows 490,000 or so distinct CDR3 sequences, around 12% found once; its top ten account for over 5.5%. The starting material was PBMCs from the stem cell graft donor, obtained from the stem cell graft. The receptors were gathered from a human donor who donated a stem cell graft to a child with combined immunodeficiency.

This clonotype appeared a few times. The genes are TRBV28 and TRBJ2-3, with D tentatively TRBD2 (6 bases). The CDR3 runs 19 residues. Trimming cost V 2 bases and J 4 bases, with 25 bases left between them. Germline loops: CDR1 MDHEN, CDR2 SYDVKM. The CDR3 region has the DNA TGTGCCAGCAGTTTAGCCGGGAGATTAGGGGTCAGGTTGGCAGATACGCAGTATTTT. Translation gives CASSLAGRLGVRLADTQYF.

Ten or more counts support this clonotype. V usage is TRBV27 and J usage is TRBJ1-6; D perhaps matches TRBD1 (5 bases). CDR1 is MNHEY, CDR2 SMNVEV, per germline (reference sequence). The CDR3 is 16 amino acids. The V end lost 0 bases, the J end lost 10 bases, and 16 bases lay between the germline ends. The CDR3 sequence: CASSLSNRGRGSPLHF. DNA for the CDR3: TGTGCCAGCAGTTTATCGAACCGGGGGAGAGGGTCACCCCTCCACTTT.

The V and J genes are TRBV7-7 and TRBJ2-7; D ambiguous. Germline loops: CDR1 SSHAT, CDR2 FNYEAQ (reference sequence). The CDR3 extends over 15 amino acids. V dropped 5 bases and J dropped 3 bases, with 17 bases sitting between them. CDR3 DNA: TGTGCCAGCAGCGTTAACCGGCTTCGCGGCTACGAGCAGTACTTC. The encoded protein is CASSVNRLRGYEQYF.

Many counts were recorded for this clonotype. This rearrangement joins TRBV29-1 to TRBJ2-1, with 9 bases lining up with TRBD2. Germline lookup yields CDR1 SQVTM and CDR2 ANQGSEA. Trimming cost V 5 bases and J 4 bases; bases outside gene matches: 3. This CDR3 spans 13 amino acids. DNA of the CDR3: TGCAGCGTTACTCTAGCGGGATACAATGAGCAGTTCTTC. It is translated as CSVTLAGYNEQFF.

The CDR3 nucleotides read TGTGCCAGCAGTTCATACTCTGGACAGAACACTGAAGCTTTCTTT. This gives the protein CASSSYSGQNTEAFF. The rearrangement uses TRBV12-3 or TRBV12-4 and TRBJ1-1, with D possibly TRBD1 on 5 matching bases. The germline V and J ends were trimmed by 4 bases and 1 base, with 13 bases remaining between them. The CDR3 consists of 15 residues.

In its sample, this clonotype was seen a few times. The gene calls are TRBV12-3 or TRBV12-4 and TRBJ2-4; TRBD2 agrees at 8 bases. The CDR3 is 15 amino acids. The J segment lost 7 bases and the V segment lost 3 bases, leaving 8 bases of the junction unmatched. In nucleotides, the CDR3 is TGTGCCAGCAGTTTTGTCGGGGGGGCTACCAACATTCAGTACTTC. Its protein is CASSFVGGATNIQYF.

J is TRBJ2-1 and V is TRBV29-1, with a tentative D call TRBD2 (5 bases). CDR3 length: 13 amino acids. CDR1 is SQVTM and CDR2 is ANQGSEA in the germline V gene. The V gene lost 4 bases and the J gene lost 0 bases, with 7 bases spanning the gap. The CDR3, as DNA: TGCAGCGTTGCCGCGGGCTCCTACAATGAGCAGTTCTTC. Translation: CSVAAGSYNEQFF.

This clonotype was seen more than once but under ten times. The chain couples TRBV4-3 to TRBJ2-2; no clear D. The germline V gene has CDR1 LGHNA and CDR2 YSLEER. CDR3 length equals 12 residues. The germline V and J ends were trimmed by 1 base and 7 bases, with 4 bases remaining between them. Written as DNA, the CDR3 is TGCGCCAGCAGCCAAGCAGACGGGGAGCTGTTTTTT. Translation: CASSQADGELFF.